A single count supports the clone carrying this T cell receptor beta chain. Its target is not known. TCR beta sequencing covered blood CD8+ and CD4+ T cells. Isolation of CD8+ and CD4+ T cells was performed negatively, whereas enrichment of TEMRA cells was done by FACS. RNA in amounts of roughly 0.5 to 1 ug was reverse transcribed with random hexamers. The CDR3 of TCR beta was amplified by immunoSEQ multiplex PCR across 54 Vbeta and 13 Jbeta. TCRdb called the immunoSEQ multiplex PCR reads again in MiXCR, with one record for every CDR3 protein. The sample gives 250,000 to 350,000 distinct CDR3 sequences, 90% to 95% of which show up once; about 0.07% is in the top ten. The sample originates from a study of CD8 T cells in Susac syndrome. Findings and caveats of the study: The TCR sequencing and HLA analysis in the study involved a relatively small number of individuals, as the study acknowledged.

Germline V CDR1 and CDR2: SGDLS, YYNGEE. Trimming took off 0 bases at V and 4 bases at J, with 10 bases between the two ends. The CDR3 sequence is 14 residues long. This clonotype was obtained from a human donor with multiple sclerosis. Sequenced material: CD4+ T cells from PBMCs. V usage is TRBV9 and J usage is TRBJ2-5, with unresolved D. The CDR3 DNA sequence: TGTGCCAGCAGCGTAGGAGTAGCATCAGAGACCCAGTACTTC. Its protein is CASSVGVASETQYF.